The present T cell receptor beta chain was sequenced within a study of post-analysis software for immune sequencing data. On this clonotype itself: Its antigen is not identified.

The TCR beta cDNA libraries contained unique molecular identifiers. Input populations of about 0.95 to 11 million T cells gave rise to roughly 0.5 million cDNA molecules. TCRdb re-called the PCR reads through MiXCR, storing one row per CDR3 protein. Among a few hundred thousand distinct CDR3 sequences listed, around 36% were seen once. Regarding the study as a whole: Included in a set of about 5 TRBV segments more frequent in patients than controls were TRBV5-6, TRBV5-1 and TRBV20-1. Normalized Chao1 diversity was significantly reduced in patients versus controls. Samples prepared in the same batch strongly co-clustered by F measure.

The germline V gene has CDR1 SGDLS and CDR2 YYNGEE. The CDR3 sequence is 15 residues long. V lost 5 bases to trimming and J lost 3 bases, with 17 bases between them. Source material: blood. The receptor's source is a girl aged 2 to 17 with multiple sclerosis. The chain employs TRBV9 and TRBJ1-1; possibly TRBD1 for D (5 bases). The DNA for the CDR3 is TGTGCCAGCAGGCTAATCCGGGACGGCCACACTGAAGCTTTCTTT. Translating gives CASRLIRDGHTEAFF.